In its sample, the clone carrying this TCR beta chain was seen once. This entry belongs to a study of blood T cell repertoires in COVID-19. Assay used: immunoSEQ multiplex PCR; TCRdb lists only in-frame clones, some missing. The sample records around 87,000 clones, more than 65% being singletons. The length of the CDR3 is 13 residues. The V end was cut by 6 bases, the J end by 2 bases, with 11 bases between. Material: peripheral blood. This receptor was identified in a human donor in a cohort sampled during active COVID-19. This chain links TRBV12-3 or TRBV12-4 with TRBJ2-7, with a possible D match to TRBD2 (6 bases). The CDR3 here is CASSRDLAYEQYF. Here the CDR3 DNA reads TGTGCCAGCAGCCGGGACTTGGCCTACGAGCAGTACTTC.